The rows below give T cell receptor beta chains drawn from one sample of a study of OX40 agonist ivuxolimab in advanced cancers. Only in-frame clones appear in the TCRdb table, and some are missing; sequencing was by immunoSEQ multiplex PCR. The profile covers 50,000 to 75,000 clones, with around 75% appearing a single time and approximately 1.2% taken by the ten largest. Sample: CD4+ or CD8+ T cells sorted from blood, taken in a trial of the OX40 agonist ivuxolimab. All receptors derive from an adult with an advanced solid tumor such as melanoma, head and neck, liver or kidney cancer. Both conserved end residues are part of each CDR3. The order of the fields is J gene, V gene, D gene, clone size, CDR3 DNA, CDR3 protein. The D gene is left open where the match is weak. Expanded clones get a size class; other rows say once, few or many, or leave the size out.

>TRBJ1-3|TRBV6-1|-|-
TGTGCCAGCAGTGAACTCGACCGCTCCACCATATATTTT
CASSELDRSTIYF
>TRBJ2-2|TRBV27|TRBD1|-
TGTGCCAGCACGGACAGGCTGACCGGGGAGCTGTTTTTT
CASTDRLTGELFF
>TRBJ1-2|TRBV6-5|-|once
TGTGCCAGCAGTCCGCCTGTTCAAAAAGGAAGGGGCTACACCTTC
CASSPPVQKGRGYTF
>TRBJ2-3|TRBV5-6|-|-
TGTGCCAGCAGCTTCCGACGTACAGATACGCAGTATTTT
CASSFRRTDTQYF
>TRBJ2-4|TRBV2|-|-
TGTGCCAGCAAATTCGGCGGAGCCAAAAACATTCAGTACTTC
CASKFGGAKNIQYF
>TRBJ2-7|TRBV15|-|-
TGTGCCACCAGCAGAGACCCCGGGGGAGCGGACGAGCAGTACTTC
CATSRDPGGADEQYF
>TRBJ2-1|TRBV5-4|TRBD2|few
TGTGCCAGCAGCTTCCCAATCGGGACTACCCGGCATGAGCAGTTCTTC
CASSFPIGTTRHEQFF
>TRBJ1-5|TRBV9|-|medium-sized
TGTGCCAGCAGCGTAGGAGCGCGGGAAGAGCAGCCCCAGCATTTT
CASSVGAREEQPQHF
>TRBJ2-2|TRBV28|-|few
TGTGCCAGCAGCTTAACCGCAGGGGCGACCGGGGAGCTGTTTTTT
CASSLTAGATGELFF
>TRBJ2-6|TRBV4-1|-|-
TGCGCCAGCAGCCATTACAGGGATCCCGGGGCCAACGTCCTGACTTTC
CASSHYRDPGANVLTF
>TRBJ1-2|TRBV10-3|TRBD1|once
TGTGCCATCAACGCCGACAGGGCCTATGGCTACACCTTC
CAINADRAYGYTF
>TRBJ2-5|TRBV6-6|-|-
TGTGCCAGCAGTCCCTTGGCCGCCCAAGAGACCCAGTACTTC
CASSPLAAQETQYF
>TRBJ2-7|TRBV9|-|few
TGTGCCAGCAGCGTAGGACAAATCCCGCCCTACGAGCAGTACTTC
CASSVGQIPPYEQYF
>TRBJ2-1|TRBV6-4|-|few
TGTGCCAGCAGTAGGGAACCCGGACAACCGGAGCAGTTCTTC
CASSREPGQPEQFF
>TRBJ2-3|TRBV7-3|TRBD2|-
TGTGCCACAAAGCGGGGGGCAGAAGGAGATACGCAGTATTTT
CATKRGAEGDTQYF
>TRBJ1-5|TRBV6-1|-|once
TGTGCCAGCAGTGGTGGATCCGACAGGCGGGGACCCCAGCATTTT
CASSGGSDRRGPQHF
>TRBJ2-1|TRBV5-8|-|-
TGTGCCAGCAGCCGGGGGCGGGGATCCTACAATGAGCAGTTCTTC
CASSRGRGSYNEQFF
>TRBJ1-1|TRBV19|-|-
TGTGCCAGTAGTGCTACTTGGGGCACTGAAGCTTTCTTT
CASSATWGTEAFF
>TRBJ1-5|TRBV2|TRBD1|-
TGTGCCAGCAGTGTGGACGGACAGGAGGGTCAGCCCCAGCATTTT
CASSVDGQEGQPQHF
>TRBJ2-1|TRBV7-3|TRBD2|-
TGTGCCAGCAGCCCGGCCCCCGGGAGGCAAATAAATGAGCAGTTCTTC
CASSPAPGRQINEQFF
>TRBJ2-5|TRBV15|-|-
TGTGCCACCAGGGGCTCGGGGTCAGGGACCCAGTACTTC
CATRGSGSGTQYF
>TRBJ1-2|TRBV5-4|-|-
TGTGCCAGCAGCTCCTACGAACGGAACTATGGCTACACCTTC
CASSSYERNYGYTF
>TRBJ1-1|TRBV5-1|TRBD1|-
TGCGCCAGCAGCTCCCGAGCGACAGGGGGGGTCGGCACTGAAGCTTTCTTT
CASSSRATGGVGTEAFF